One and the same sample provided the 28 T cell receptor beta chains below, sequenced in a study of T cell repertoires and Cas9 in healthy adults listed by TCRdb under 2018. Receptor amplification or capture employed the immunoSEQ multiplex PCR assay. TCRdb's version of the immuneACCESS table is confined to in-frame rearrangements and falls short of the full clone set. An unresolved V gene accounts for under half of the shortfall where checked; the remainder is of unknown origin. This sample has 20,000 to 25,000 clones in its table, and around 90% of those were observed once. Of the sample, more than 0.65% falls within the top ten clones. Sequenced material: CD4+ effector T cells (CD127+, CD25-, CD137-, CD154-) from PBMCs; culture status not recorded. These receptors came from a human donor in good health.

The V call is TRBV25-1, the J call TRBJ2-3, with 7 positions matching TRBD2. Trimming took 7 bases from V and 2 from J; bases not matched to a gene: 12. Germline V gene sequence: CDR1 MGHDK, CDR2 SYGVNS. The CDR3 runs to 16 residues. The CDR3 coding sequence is TGTGCCAGCAATCCTCCAGCGGGGTTTAACACAGATACGCAGTATTTT. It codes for CASNPPAGFNTDTQYF.

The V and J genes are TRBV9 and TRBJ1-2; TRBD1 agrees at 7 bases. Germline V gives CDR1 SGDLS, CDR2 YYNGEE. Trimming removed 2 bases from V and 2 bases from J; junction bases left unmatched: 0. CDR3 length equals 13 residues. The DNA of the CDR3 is TGTGCCAGCAGCGTGGACAGGAACTATGGCTACACCTTC. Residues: CASSVDRNYGYTF.

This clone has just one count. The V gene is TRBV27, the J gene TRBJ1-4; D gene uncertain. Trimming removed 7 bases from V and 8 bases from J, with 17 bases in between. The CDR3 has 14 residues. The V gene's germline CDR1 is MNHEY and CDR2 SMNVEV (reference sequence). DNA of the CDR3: TGTGCCAGCAAACGAAGCCATGGTGTGGAAAAACTGTTTTTT. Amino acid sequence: CASKRSHGVEKLFF.

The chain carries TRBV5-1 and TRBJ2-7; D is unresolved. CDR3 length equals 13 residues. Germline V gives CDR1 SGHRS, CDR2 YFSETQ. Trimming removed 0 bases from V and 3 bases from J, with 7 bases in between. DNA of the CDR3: TGCGCCAGCAGCTTGGATCCAGACTACGAGCAGTACGTC. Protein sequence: CASSLDPDYEQYV.

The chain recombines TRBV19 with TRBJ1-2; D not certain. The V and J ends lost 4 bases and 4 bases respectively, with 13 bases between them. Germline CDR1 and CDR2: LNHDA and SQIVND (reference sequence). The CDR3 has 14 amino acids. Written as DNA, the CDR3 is TGTGCCAGTAGTAGAAACACGGGAATCTATGGCTACACCTTC. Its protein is CASSRNTGIYGYTF.

The CDR3 DNA sequence: TGTGCCAGCAGTTACTTAGTGCAGGGGGATAACTATGGCTACACCTTC. Its translation: CASSYLVQGDNYGYTF. The chain links TRBV6-5 to TRBJ1-2; 7 bases line up with TRBD1. V gave up 1 base and J gave up 1 base; unmatched junction bases: 6. Germline V gene sequence: CDR1 MNHEY, CDR2 SVGAGI. The length of the CDR3 is 16 residues.

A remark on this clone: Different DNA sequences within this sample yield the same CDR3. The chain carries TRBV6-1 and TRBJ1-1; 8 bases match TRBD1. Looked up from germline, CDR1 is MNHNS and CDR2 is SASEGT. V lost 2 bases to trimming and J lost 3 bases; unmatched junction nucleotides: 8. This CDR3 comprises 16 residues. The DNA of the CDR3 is TGTGCCAGCAGTGAAACTGGGCAGGGGGCGTACACTGAAGCTTTCTTT. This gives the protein CASSETGQGAYTEAFF.

DNA for the CDR3: TGTGCCAGCAGCTCAAATAGCGGGGACTCCTACAATGAGCAGTTCTTC. Translation: CASSSNSGDSYNEQFF. The gene calls are TRBV7-3 and TRBJ2-1; TRBD2 agrees at 8 bases. Germline CDR1 reads SGHTA; CDR2 reads FQGTGA. The V segment lost 4 bases and the J segment 0 bases; nucleotides outside the gene matches: 5. The CDR3 covers 16 residues. Looking up the rest from reference TRBV7-3 and TRBJ2-1 gives the full variable domain: GAGVSQTPSNKVTEKGKYVELRCDPISGHTALYWYRQSLGQGPEFLIYFQGTGAADDSGLPNDRFFAVRPEGSVSTLKIQRTERGDSAVYLCASSSNSGDSYNEQFFGPGTRLTVL.

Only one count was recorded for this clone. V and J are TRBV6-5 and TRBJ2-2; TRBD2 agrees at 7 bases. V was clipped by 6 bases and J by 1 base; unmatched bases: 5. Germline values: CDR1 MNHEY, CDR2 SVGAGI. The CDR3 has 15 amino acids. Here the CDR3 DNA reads TGTGCCAGCAGCCGTACTAGCGTGAACACCGGGGAGCTGTTTTTT. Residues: CASSRTSVNTGELFF.

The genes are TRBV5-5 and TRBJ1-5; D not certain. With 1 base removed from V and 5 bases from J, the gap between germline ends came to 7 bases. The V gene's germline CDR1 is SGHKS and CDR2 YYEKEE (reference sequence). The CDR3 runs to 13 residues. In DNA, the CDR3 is TGTGCCAGCAGCTTGTCGGGAGATCAGCCCCAGCATTTT. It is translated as CASSLSGDQPQHF.

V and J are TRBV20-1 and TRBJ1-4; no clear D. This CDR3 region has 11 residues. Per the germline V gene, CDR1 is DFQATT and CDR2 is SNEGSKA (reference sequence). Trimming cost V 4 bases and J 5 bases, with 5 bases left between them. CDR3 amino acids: CSANWNEKLFF. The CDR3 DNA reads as TGCAGTGCTAATTGGAATGAAAAACTGTTTTTT.

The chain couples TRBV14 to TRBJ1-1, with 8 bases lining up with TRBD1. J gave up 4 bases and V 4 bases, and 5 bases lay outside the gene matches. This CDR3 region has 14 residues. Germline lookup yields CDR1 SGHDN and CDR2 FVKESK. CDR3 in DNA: TGTGCCAGCAGCCGGACAGGGTTCGGCACTGAAGCTTTCTTT. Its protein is CASSRTGFGTEAFF.

The CDR3 here is CASSLDGAGELFF. CDR3 bases: TGCGCCAGCAGCTTGGACGGGGCCGGGGAGCTGTTTTTT. The rearrangement links TRBV5-1 to TRBJ2-2; perhaps TRBD2 as D (5 bases). V lost 0 bases and J lost 6, with 6 bases in between. The CDR3 is 13 amino acids. Germline assignment: CDR1 SGHRS and CDR2 YFSETQ.

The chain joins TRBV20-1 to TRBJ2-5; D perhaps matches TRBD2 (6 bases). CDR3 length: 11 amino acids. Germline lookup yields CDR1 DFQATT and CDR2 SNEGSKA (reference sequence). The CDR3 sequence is CSRPGRETQYF. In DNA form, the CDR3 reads TGCAGCCGCCCGGGGAGGGAGACCCAGTACTTC.

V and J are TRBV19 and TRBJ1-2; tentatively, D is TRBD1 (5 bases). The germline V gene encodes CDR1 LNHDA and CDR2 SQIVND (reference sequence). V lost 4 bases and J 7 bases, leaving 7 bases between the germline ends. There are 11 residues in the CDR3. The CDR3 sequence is CASSRQGGYTF. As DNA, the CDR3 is TGTGCCAGTAGTAGGCAGGGTGGCTACACCTTC.

Here the CDR3 reads CASRAGTGSYEQYF. DNA for the CDR3: TGTGCCAGCAGAGCCGGGACAGGGTCCTACGAGCAGTACTTC. This sequence joins TRBV25-1 and TRBJ2-7; TRBD1 matches at 9 bases. CDR1 MGHDK and CDR2 SYGVNS come from the germline V gene. The V and J ends lost 6 bases and 1 base, in that order; junction bases with no gene match: 4. This CDR3 spans 14 amino acids.

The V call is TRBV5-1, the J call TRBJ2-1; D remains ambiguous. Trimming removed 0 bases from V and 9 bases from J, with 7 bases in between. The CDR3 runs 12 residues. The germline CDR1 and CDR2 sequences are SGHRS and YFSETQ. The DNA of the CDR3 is TGCGCCAGCAGCTTGGAAGTAGGTGAGCAGTTCTTC. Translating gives CASSLEVGEQFF.

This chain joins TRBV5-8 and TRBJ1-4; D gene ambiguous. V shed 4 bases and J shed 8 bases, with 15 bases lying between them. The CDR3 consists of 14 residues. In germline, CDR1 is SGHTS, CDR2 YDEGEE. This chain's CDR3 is CASSPELGREKLFF. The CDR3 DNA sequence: TGTGCCAGCAGCCCAGAATTGGGTAGGGAAAAACTGTTTTTT.

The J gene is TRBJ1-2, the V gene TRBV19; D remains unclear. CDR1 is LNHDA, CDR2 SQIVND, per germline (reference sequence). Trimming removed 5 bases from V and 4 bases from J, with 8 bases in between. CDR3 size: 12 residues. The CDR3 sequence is CASSPTIYGYTF. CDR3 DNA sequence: TGTGCCAGTAGTCCAACTATCTATGGCTACACCTTC.

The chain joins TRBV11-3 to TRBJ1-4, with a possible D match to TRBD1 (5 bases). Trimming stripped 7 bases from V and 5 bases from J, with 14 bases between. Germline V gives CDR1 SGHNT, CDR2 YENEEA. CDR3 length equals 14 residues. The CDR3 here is CASKPGPANEKLFF. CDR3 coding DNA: TGTGCCAGCAAGCCGGGACCGGCAAATGAAAAACTGTTTTTT.

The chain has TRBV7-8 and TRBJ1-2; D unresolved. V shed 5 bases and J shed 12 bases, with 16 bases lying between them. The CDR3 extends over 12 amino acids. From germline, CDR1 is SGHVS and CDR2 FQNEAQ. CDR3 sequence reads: CASSVLDGVHTF. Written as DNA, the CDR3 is TGTGCCAGCAGCGTCCTGGATGGGGTTCACACCTTC.

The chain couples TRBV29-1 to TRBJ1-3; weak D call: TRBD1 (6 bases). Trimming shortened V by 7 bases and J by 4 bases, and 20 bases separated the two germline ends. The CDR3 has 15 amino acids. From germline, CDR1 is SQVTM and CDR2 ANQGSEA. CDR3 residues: CSAGRAGASGNTIYF. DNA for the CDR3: TGCAGCGCCGGACGTGCAGGGGCGTCGGGAAACACCATATATTTT.

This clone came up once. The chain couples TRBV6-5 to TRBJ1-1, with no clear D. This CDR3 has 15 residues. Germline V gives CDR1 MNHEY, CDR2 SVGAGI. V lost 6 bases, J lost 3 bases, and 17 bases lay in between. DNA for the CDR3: TGTGCCAGCAGCCCTACTCAAGTGTTGGACACTGAAGCTTTCTTT. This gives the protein CASSPTQVLDTEAFF.

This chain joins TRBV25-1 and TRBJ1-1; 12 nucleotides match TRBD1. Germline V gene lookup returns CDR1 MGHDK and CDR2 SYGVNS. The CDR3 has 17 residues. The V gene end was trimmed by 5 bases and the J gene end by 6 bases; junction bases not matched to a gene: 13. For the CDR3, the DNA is TGTGCCAGCAGTAAACCGGGGACAGGGGGCGATGACGCTGAAGCTTTCTTT. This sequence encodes CASSKPGTGGDDAEAFF. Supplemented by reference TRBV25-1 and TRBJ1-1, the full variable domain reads EADIYQTPRYLVIGTGKKITLECSQTMGHDKMYWYQQDPGMELHLIHYSYGVNSTEKGDLSSESTVSRIRTEHFPLTLESARPSHTSQYLCASSKPGTGGDDAEAFFGQGTRLTVV.

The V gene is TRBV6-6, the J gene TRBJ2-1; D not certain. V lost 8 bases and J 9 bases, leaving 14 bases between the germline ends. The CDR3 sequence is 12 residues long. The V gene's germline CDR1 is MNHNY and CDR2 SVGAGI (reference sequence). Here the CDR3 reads CASRLEKLEQFF. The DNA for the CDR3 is TGTGCCAGCCGTTTGGAGAAACTTGAGCAGTTCTTC.

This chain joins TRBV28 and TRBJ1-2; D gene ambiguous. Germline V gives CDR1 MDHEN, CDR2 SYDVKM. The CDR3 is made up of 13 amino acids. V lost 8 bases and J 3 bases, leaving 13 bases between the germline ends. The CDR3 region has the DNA TGTGCCAGCTATCACCCGGTTTACTATGGCTACACCTTC. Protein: CASYHPVYYGYTF.

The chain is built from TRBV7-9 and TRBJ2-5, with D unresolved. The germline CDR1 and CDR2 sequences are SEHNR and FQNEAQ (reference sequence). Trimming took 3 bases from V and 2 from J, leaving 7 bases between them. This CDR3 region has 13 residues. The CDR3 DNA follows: TGTGCCAGCAGCTTTAGGGCTCAAGAGACCCAGTACTTC. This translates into CASSFRAQETQYF.

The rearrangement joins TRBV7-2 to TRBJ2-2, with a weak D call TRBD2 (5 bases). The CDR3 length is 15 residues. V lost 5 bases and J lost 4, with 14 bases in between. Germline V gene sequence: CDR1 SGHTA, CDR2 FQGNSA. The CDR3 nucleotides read TGTGCCAGCAGCGTGAGGTCTCGGGGCACCGGGGAGCTGTTTTTT. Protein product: CASSVRSRGTGELFF.